A selection of T cell receptor beta chains follows, all from one sample in a study of cytomegalovirus exposure and HLA in healthy donors. The data were produced by immunoSEQ multiplex PCR, yet TCRdb's version contains in-frame clones alone and is incomplete. The sample has approximately 200,000 clones; 79% are singletons. Sequencing was carried out using PBMCs. All receptors come from a woman aged 18-29 years in good health and CMV-seronegative. Both conserved end residues are part of each CDR3. The D gene is left open where the match is weak. Size is omitted from some rows. Given values are once, few, many or a class for expanded clones.

j_gene	v_gene	d_gene	abundance	CDR3nt	CDR3aa
TRBJ2-5	TRBV5-6	TRBD2	-	TGTGCCAGCAGCTCAACTAGCGGACTCGAGACCCAGTACTTC	CASSSTSGLETQYF
TRBJ1-6	TRBV29-1	TRBD1	-	TGCAGCGCCCAGGGGGCAGGTAATTCACCCCTCCACTTT	CSAQGAGNSPLHF
TRBJ2-1	TRBV5-1	-	-	TGCGCCAGCAGCTTGAAGGGGTCCCATGAGCAGTTCTTC	CASSLKGSHEQFF
TRBJ2-7	TRBV4-1	TRBD2	-	TGCGCCAGCAGCCAAGAAGCGGGAGCTACCTACGAGCAGTACTTC	CASSQEAGATYEQYF
TRBJ2-7	TRBV4-2	TRBD1	-	TGTGCCAGCAGCCAAGGACAGGGAACCTACGAGCAGTACTTC	CASSQGQGTYEQYF
TRBJ2-5	TRBV27	TRBD2	-	TGTGCCAGCAGTAGCGGGGGGATCCAAGAGACCCAGTACTTC	CASSSGGIQETQYF
TRBJ1-1	TRBV19	-	-	TGTGCCAGTAGTTCGCCTCCCGGGTTTGTTTTGACTGAAGCTTTCTTT	CASSSPPGFVLTEAFF
TRBJ2-5	TRBV5-6	-	-	TGTGCCAGCAGCTCCGGGACTTTGGGTGGAGAGACCCAGTACTTC	CASSSGTLGGETQYF
TRBJ2-3	TRBV11-3	TRBD2	-	TGTGCCAGCAGCGCATCTAGCGGGAGAGATGCAGATACGCAGTATTTT	CASSASSGRDADTQYF
TRBJ2-7	TRBV2	TRBD1	-	TGTGCCAGCAGGGGGACAGACATTAGCTCCTACGAGCAGTACTTC	CASRGTDISSYEQYF
TRBJ1-4	TRBV6-1	-	-	TGTGCCAGCAGTGACAGGGTAACTAATGAAAAACTGTTTTTT	CASSDRVTNEKLFF
TRBJ1-2	TRBV5-1	-	-	TGCGCCAGCGGCGTTTCGGGGGAAGGCTATGGCTACACCTTC	CASGVSGEGYGYTF
TRBJ2-4	TRBV30	-	-	TGTGCCTGGGAGACCTCAGGGGTTCAGTACTTC	CAWETSGVQYF
TRBJ2-5	TRBV7-6	-	-	TGTGCCAGCAGCTTAAAATCGGGGGTGGACCAAGAGACCCAGTACTTC	CASSLKSGVDQETQYF
TRBJ2-2	TRBV10-3	TRBD2	-	TGTGCCATCAGCGAAGGGGCTAGCGGTAACACCGGGGAGCTGTTTTTT	CAISEGASGNTGELFF
TRBJ1-2	TRBV6-5	-	-	TGTGCCAGCAGTCGTCCGGGGGGAACTCAGAGCTACACCTTC	CASSRPGGTQSYTF
TRBJ2-3	TRBV4-2	TRBD2	few	TGTGCCAGCAGCCAAGAGGGCGGGAGCGCAGATACGCAGTATTTT	CASSQEGGSADTQYF
TRBJ2-2	TRBV5-1	TRBD1	-	TGCGCCAGCACCAACGGACCGGGACAGACTACCAGAAACACCGGGGAGCTGTTTTTT	CASTNGPGQTTRNTGELFF
TRBJ2-1	TRBV2	TRBD2	-	TGTGCCAGCAATTCGGGGGGGCCAGATGAGCAGTTCTTC	CASNSGGPDEQFF
TRBJ2-5	TRBV11-3	-	-	TGTGCCAGCAGCTTCGTCAGGGGAGAGACCCAGTACTTC	CASSFVRGETQYF
TRBJ2-1	TRBV6-1	-	-	TGTGCCAGCAGTGAAGCTGCATCGACAGTTCTTTACAATGAGCAGTTCTTC	CASSEAASTVLYNEQFF
TRBJ2-1	TRBV4-2	TRBD2	-	TGTGCCAGCAGCCCGGGGACTAGCCACAATGAGCAGTTCTTC	CASSPGTSHNEQFF
TRBJ2-5	TRBV7-6	TRBD2	-	TGTGCCAGCAGCTCTATCCTAGCGGGAGGACAGACCCAGTACTTC	CASSSILAGGQTQYF
TRBJ1-6	TRBV5-6	-	-	TGTGCCAGCAGCGACAGAAGCTCCTATATCTCACCCCTCCACTTT	CASSDRSSYISPLHF
TRBJ2-2	TRBV7-3	TRBD2	-	TGTGCCAGCAGCTCTAGAGCGGGGGGCTACACCGGGGAGCTGTTTTTT	CASSSRAGGYTGELFF
TRBJ2-3	TRBV15	TRBD2	-	TGTGCCACCGGGTTTGATAAGACGGGACTAGTTGCAGATACGCAGTATTTT	CATGFDKTGLVADTQYF
TRBJ1-6	TRBV5-1	-	-	TGCGCCAGCAGCTTGGATGGGGAGAGGGGGGGATCACCCCTCCACTTT	CASSLDGERGGSPLHF
TRBJ2-2	TRBV27	-	-	TGTGCCAGCAGTACACGGCAGGGCGGGGAGCTGTTTTTT	CASSTRQGGELFF
TRBJ1-1	TRBV6-5	-	-	TGTGCCAGCAGGGTAGGAGAAATTTTGGCTGAAGCTTTCTTT	CASRVGEILAEAFF
TRBJ2-2	TRBV30	TRBD2	-	TGTGCCTGGAGTGTCGGACTAGCGGGACCCCGAGGGGCCGGGGAGCTGTTTTTT	CAWSVGLAGPRGAGELFF
TRBJ1-1	TRBV6-1	TRBD1	-	TGTGCCAGCAGTACCAAGACAGGGATAAACACTGAAGCTTTCTTT	CASSTKTGINTEAFF
TRBJ2-5	TRBV6-1	TRBD1	many	TGTGCCAGCGGAACAACAGGGGGAGTGGAGACCCAGTACTTC	CASGTTGGVETQYF
TRBJ1-1	TRBV6-6	-	-	TGTGCCAGCAGTTATCTCGGGAGCGGCACTGAAGCTTTCTTT	CASSYLGSGTEAFF
TRBJ2-3	TRBV9	-	-	TGTGCCAGCAGCGTAGCTCGGGAATTACTATCCACAGATACGCAGTATTTT	CASSVARELLSTDTQYF
TRBJ2-7	TRBV19	-	-	TGTGCCAGTAGTATGTTAGCGGAGGGCCCCTACGAGCAGTACTTC	CASSMLAEGPYEQYF
TRBJ1-3	TRBV7-2	TRBD1	once	TGTGCCAGCAGCTTAGCAGGGGGCGGAAACACCATATATTTT	CASSLAGGGNTIYF
TRBJ1-2	TRBV19	TRBD1	few	TGTGCCAGTAGTATAGCTACCCAGACAGGGCTTGGCTACACCTTC	CASSIATQTGLGYTF
TRBJ2-3	TRBV5-1	TRBD1	-	TGCGCCAGCAGCGCGGAAACAGGGGGCCCCACAGATACGCAGTATTTT	CASSAETGGPTDTQYF
TRBJ1-1	TRBV5-1	-	once	TGCGCCAGCAGCTTGCCCGGGAACACTGAAGCTTTCTTT	CASSLPGNTEAFF
TRBJ1-1	TRBV5-1	-	-	TGCGCCAGGTGGGGGGTGAACACTGAAGCTTTCTTT	CARWGVNTEAFF
TRBJ2-7	TRBV4-1	-	once	TGCGCCAGCAGCCAAGATAACAGTCTACCCTACGAGCAGTACTTC	CASSQDNSLPYEQYF
TRBJ1-5	TRBV25-1	-	few	TGTGCCAGCGGTGGGGGGGAGGAAGGACAGCCCCAGCATTTT	CASGGGEEGQPQHF
TRBJ2-1	TRBV9	TRBD2	-	TGTGCCAGCAGCGTAGGCCTAGCGGATAACAATGAGCAGTTCTTC	CASSVGLADNNEQFF
TRBJ1-1	TRBV6-1	TRBD1	few	TGTGCCAGCAGTGAAGAGGGACAGGACCACGCAAAAGCTTTCTTT	CASSEEGQDHAKAFF
TRBJ1-2	TRBV28	TRBD1	-	TGTGCCAGCAGTAAGACAGGGGTTAGGTATGGCTACACCTTC	CASSKTGVRYGYTF
TRBJ2-7	TRBV7-2	-	-	TGTGCCAGCAGCTTGGGGAGAAACGCCTACGAGCAGTACTTC	CASSLGRNAYEQYF
TRBJ1-5	TRBV5-5	-	-	TGTGCCAGCAGCTTTGGCGGGGGTCAGCCCCAGCATTTT	CASSFGGGQPQHF
TRBJ2-7	TRBV2	TRBD1	few	TGTGCCAGCAGTGACGGGACAGGGGGCTTCTCCTACGAGCAGTACTTC	CASSDGTGGFSYEQYF